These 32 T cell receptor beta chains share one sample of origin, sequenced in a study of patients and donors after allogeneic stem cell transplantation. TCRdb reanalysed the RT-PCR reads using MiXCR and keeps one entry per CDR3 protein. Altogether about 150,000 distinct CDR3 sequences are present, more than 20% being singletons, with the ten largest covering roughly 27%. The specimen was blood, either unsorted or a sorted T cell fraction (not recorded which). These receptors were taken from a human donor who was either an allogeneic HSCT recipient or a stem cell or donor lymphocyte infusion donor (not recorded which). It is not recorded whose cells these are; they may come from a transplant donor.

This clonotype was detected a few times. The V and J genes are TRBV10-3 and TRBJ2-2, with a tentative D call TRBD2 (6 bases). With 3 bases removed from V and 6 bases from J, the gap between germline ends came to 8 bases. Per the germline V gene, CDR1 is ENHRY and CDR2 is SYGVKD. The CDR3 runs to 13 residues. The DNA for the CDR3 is TGTGCCATCAGTGACAGGGAGGCCGGGGAGCTGTTTTTT. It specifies CAISDREAGELFF.

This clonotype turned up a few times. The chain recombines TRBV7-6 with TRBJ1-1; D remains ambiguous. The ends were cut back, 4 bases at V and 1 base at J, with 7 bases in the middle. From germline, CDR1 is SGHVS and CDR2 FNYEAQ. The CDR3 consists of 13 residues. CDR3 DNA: TGTGCCAGCAGCTCAGAGGGGAACACTGAAGCTTTCTTT. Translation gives CASSSEGNTEAFF.

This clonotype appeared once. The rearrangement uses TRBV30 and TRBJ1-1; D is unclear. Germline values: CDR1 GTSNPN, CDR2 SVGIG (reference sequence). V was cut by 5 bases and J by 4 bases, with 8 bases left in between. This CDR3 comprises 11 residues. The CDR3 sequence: CAWGGSTEAFF. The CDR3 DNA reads TGTGCCTGGGGAGGGAGCACTGAAGCTTTCTTT.

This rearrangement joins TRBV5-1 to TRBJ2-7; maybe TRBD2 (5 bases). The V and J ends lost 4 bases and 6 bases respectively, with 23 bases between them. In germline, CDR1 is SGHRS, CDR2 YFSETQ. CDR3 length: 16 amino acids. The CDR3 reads CASSPLERAVVFEQYF. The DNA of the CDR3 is TGCGCCAGCAGCCCCCTCGAGAGGGCGGTAGTTTTCGAGCAGTACTTC.

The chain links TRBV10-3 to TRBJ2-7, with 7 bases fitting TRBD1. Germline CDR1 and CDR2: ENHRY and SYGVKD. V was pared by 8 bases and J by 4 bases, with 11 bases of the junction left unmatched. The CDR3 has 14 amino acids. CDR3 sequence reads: CAIGGGTVPYEQYF. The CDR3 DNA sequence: TGTGCCATCGGGGGTGGGACAGTACCGTACGAGCAGTACTTC.

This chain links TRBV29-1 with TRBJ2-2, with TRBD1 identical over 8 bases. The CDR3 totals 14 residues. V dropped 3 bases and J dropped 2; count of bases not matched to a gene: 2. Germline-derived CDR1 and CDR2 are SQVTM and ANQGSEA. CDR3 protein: CSVEPGGNTGELFF. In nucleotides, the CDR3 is TGCAGCGTTGAGCCAGGGGGCAACACCGGGGAGCTGTTTTTT.

The CDR3 nucleotides are TGTGCCAGTAGGACCCCCCGGCCTAGCGGGGGCAATGAGCAGTTCTTC. Protein sequence: CASRTPRPSGGNEQFF. The chain recombines TRBV19 with TRBJ2-1, with 10 bases identical to TRBD2. V was pared by 6 bases and J by 6 bases, with 11 bases of the junction left unmatched. Germline lookup yields CDR1 LNHDA and CDR2 SQIVND (reference sequence). CDR3 length: 16 residues. Drawing the rest from reference TRBV19 and TRBJ2-1, the complete variable domain is DGGITQSPKYLFRKEGQNVTLSCEQNLNHDAMYWYRQDPGQGLRLIYYSQIVNDFQKGDIAEGYSVSREKKESFPLTVTSAQKNPTAFYLCASRTPRPSGGNEQFFGPGTRLTVL.

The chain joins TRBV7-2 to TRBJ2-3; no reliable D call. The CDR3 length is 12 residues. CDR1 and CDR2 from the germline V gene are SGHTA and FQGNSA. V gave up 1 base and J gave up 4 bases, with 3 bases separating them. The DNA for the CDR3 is TGTGCCAGCAGCTTAGTTTCAGATACGCAGTATTTT. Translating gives CASSLVSDTQYF.

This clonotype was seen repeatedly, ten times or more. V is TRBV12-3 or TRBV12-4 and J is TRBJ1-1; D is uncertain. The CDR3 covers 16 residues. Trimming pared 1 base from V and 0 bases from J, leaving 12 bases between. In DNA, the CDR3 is TGTGCCAGCAGTTTAGTCGCGTCGGGAGTGAACACTGAAGCTTTCTTT. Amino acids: CASSLVASGVNTEAFF.

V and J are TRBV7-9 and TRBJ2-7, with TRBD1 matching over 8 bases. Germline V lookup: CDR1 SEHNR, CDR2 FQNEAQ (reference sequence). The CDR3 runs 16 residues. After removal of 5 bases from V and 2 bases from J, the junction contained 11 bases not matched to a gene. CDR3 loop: CASSPLGTGATYEQYF. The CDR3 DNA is TGTGCCAGCAGCCCCCTTGGGACAGGAGCCACCTACGAGCAGTACTTC.

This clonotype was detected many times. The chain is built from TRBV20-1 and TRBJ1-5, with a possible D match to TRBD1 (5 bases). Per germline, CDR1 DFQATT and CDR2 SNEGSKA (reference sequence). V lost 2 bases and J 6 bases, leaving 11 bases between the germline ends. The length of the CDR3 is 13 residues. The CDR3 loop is CSARKGVGQPQHF. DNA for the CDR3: TGCAGTGCTAGAAAAGGGGTAGGTCAGCCCCAGCATTTT.

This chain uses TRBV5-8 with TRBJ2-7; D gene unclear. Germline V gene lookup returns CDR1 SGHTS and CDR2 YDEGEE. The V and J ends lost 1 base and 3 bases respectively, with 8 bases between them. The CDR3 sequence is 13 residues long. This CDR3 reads CASSLIGYYEQYF. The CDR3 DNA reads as TGTGCCAGCAGCTTGATAGGATACTACGAGCAGTACTTC.

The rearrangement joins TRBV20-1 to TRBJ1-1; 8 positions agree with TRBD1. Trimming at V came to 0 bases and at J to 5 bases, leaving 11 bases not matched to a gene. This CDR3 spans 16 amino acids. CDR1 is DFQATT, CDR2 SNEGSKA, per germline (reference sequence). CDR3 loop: CSARDNSATGVTEAFF. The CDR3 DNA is TGCAGTGCTAGAGATAACTCTGCGACAGGGGTTACTGAAGCTTTCTTT.

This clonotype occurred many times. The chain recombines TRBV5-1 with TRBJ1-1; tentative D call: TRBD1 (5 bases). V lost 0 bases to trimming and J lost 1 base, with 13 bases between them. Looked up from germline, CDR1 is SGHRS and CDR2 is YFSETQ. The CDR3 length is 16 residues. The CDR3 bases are TGCGCCAGCAGCTTGGTATTTAGGGGATCGAACACTGAAGCTTTCTTT. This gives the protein CASSLVFRGSNTEAFF.

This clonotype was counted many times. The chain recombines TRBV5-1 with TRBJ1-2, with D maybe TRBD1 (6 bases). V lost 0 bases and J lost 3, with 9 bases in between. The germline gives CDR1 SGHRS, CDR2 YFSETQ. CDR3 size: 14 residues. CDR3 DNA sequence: TGCGCCAGCAGCTTGGGACAGGCCTACTATGGCTACACCTTC. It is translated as CASSLGQAYYGYTF.

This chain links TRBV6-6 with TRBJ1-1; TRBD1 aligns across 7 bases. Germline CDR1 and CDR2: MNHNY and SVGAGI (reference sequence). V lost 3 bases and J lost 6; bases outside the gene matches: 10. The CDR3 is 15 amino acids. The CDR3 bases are TGTGCCAGCAGTTATGTGTTGACAGGGTCAGCTGAAGCTTTCTTT. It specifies CASSYVLTGSAEAFF.

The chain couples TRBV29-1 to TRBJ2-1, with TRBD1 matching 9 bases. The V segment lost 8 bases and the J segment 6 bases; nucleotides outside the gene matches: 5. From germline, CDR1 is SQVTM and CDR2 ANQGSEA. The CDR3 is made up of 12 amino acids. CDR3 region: CSTGTGSNEQFF. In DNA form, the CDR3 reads TGCAGCACAGGGACAGGGTCCAATGAGCAGTTCTTC.

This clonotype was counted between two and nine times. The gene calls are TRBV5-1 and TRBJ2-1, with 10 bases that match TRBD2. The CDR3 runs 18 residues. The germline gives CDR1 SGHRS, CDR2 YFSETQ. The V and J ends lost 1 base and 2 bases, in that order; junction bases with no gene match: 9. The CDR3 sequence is CASSLFLAGARTYNEQFF. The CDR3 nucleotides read TGCGCCAGCAGCTTGTTTCTAGCGGGGGCGCGAACCTACAATGAGCAGTTCTTC.

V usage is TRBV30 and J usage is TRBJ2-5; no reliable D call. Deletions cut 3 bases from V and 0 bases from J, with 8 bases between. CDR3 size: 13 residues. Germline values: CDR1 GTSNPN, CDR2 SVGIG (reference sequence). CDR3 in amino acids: CAWRISHQETQYF. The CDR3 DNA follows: TGTGCCTGGAGAATTTCCCACCAAGAGACCCAGTACTTC.

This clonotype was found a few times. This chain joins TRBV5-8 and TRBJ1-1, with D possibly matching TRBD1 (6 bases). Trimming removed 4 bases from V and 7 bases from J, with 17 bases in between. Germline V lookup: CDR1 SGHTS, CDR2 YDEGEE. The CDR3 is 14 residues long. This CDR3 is CASSELRGGHEAFF. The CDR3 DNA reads TGTGCCAGCAGCGAGTTGAGGGGGGGTCATGAAGCTTTCTTT.

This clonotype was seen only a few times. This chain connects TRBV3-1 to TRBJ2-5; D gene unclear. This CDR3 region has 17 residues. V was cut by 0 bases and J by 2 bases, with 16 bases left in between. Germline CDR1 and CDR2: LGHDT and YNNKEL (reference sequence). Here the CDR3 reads CASSQDGLGRLQETQYF. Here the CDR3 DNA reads TGTGCCAGCAGCCAAGACGGGTTAGGACGGCTACAAGAGACCCAGTACTTC.

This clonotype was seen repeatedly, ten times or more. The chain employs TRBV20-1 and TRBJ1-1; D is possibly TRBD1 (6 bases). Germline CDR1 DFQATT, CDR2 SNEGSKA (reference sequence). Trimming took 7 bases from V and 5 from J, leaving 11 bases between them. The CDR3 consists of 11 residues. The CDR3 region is CSVPGATEAFF. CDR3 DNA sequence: TGCAGTGTCCCAGGGGCTACTGAAGCTTTCTTT.

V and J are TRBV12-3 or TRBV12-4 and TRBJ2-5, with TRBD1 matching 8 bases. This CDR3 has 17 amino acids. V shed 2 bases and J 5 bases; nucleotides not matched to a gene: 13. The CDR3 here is CASSLFGGQGAWETQYF. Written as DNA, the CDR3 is TGTGCCAGCAGTTTATTTGGCGGGCAGGGGGCTTGGGAGACCCAGTACTTC.

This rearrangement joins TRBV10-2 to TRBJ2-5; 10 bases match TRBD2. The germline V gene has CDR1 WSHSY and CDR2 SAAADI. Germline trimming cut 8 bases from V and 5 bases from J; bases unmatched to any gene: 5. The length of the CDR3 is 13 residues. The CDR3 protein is CASVSGREETQYF. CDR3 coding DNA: TGCGCCAGCGTAAGCGGGAGGGAGGAGACCCAGTACTTC.

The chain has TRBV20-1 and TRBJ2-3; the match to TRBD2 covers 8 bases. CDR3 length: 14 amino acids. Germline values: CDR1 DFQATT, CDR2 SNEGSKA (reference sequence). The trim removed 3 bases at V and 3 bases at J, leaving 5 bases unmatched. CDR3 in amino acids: CSASSGMITDTQYF. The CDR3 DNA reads TGCAGTGCTAGTAGCGGGATGATTACAGATACGCAGTATTTT.

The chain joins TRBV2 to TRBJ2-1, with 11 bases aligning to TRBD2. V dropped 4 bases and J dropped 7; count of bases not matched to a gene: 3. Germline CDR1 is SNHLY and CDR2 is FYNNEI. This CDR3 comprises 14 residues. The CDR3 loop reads CASSGLAGGNEQFF. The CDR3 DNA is TGTGCCAGCAGTGGGCTAGCGGGGGGAAATGAGCAGTTCTTC. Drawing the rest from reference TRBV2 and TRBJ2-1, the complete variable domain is EPEVTQTPSHQVTQMGQEVILRCVPISNHLYFYWYRQILGQKVEFLVSFYNNEISEKSEIFDDQFSVERPDGSNFTLKIRSTKLEDSAMYFCASSGLAGGNEQFFGPGTRLTVL.

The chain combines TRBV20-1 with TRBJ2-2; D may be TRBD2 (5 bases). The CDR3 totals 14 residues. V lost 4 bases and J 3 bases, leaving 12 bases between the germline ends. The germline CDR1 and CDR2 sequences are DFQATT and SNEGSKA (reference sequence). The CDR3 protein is CSATSHGDTGELFF. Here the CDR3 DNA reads TGCAGTGCTACAAGCCACGGGGACACCGGGGAGCTGTTTTTT.

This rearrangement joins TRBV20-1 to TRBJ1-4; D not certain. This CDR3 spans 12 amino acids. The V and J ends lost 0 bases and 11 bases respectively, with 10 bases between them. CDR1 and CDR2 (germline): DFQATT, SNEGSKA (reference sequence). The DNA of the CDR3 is TGCAGTGCTAGAGACGGGGTAATGAAACTGTTTTTT. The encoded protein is CSARDGVMKLFF.

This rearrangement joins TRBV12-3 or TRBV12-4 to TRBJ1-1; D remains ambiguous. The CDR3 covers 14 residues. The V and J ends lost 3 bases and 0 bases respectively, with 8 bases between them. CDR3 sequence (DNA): TGTGCCAGCAGTTTGGACGGGATGAACACTGAAGCTTTCTTT. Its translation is CASSLDGMNTEAFF.

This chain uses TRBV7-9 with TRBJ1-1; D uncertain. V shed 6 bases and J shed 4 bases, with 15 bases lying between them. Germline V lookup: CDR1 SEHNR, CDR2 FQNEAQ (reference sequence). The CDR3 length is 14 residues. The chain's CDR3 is CASSLTSPGTEAFF. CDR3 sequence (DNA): TGTGCCAGCAGTTTGACATCCCCGGGCACTGAAGCTTTCTTT.

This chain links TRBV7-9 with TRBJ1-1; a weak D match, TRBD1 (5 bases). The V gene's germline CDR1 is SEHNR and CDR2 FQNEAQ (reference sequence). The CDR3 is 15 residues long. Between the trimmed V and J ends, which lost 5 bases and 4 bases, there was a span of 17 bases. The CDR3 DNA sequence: TGTGCCAGCAGCGAGCGGGAGCTGGGGCCCACTGAAGCTTTCTTT. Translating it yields CASSERELGPTEAFF.

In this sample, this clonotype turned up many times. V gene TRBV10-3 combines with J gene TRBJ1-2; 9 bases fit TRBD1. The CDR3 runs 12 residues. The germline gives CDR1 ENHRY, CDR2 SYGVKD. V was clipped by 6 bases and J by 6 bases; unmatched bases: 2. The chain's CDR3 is CAIRQGADGYTF. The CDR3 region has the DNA TGTGCCATCAGACAGGGGGCCGATGGCTACACCTTC.